The 18 T cell receptor beta chains listed next were all sequenced from one sample in a study of cytomegalovirus exposure and HLA in healthy donors. The study ran its PCR with 60 Vbeta and 13 Jbeta primers. Clones were sequenced by immunoSEQ multiplex PCR, and TCRdb holds only the in-frame ones, with some missing. The table includes 140,000 to 150,000 clones, 75% to 80% detected once. The sample comprised PBMCs. All receptors come from a man between 40 and 49 years old in good health and CMV-seropositive.

The chain is built from TRBV5-1 and TRBJ1-2; D not resolved. V lost 0 bases and J lost 3, with 6 bases in between. This CDR3 has 13 amino acids. CDR1 SGHRS and CDR2 YFSETQ come from the germline V gene. Here the CDR3 reads CASSLGSDYGYTF. CDR3 nucleotides: TGCGCCAGCAGCTTGGGATCGGACTATGGCTACACCTTC.

The chain joins TRBV10-1 to TRBJ2-7; 9 bases line up with TRBD1. Germline V gene sequence: CDR1 WNHNN, CDR2 SYGVQD (reference sequence). The CDR3 has 14 residues. Germline trimming cut 6 bases from V and 5 bases from J; bases unmatched to any gene: 8. The DNA of the CDR3 is TGCGCCAGCAGCTTGGGACAGGGAGTGGACGAGCAGTACTTC. Protein product: CASSLGQGVDEQYF.

This sequence joins TRBV5-5 and TRBJ1-3, with a weak D call TRBD1 (5 bases). Germline CDR1 reads SGHKS; CDR2 reads YYEKEE (reference sequence). V was trimmed by 0 bases and J by 2 bases, leaving 6 bases between them. The CDR3 extends over 14 amino acids. The CDR3 region has the DNA TGTGCCAGCAGCTTGGCAGGGCCTGGAAACACCATATATTTT. As protein: CASSLAGPGNTIYF. Full variable domain (rest looked up from reference TRBV5-5 and TRBJ1-3): DAGVTQSPTHLIKTRGQQVTLRCSPISGHKSVSWYQQVLGQGPQFIFQYYEKEERGRGNFPDRFSARQFPNYSSELNVNALLLGDSALYLCASSLAGPGNTIYFGEGSWLTVV.

J is TRBJ1-2 and V is TRBV11-2, with 10 bases identical to TRBD1. Germline trimming cut 7 bases from V and 7 bases from J; bases unmatched to any gene: 9. Germline CDR1 is SGHAT and CDR2 is FQNNGV. The CDR3 contains 14 residues. CDR3 nucleotide sequence: TGTGCCAGCAACCCGACAGGGGGCTTGAGTGGCTACACCTTC. Encoded protein: CASNPTGGLSGYTF.

This clone was counted a few times. The rearrangement uses TRBV6-5 and TRBJ2-1; 11 nucleotides line up with TRBD2. This CDR3 comprises 13 residues. The germline V gene encodes CDR1 MNHEY and CDR2 SVGAGI. The V gene end was trimmed by 6 bases and the J gene end by 10 bases; junction bases not matched to a gene: 5. CDR3 nucleotides: TGTGCCAGCAGCCTACTAGCGGGAGTGGAGCAGTTCTTC. It specifies CASSLLAGVEQFF.

V is TRBV30 and J is TRBJ1-2; D perhaps matches TRBD1 (5 bases). Germline-derived CDR1 and CDR2 are GTSNPN and SVGIG (reference sequence). Trimming pared 2 bases from V and 8 bases from J, leaving 12 bases between. This CDR3 is 12 amino acids long. CDR3 sequence (DNA): TGTGCCTGGAGTCTCGGGACTGCGGGCTACACCTTC. Translation gives CAWSLGTAGYTF.

V and J are TRBV19 and TRBJ1-1; D may be TRBD1 (5 bases). The V end lost 6 bases, the J end lost 5 bases, and 19 bases lay between the germline ends. Per the germline V gene, CDR1 is LNHDA and CDR2 is SQIVND (reference sequence). The CDR3 contains 15 residues. The CDR3 coding sequence is TGTGCCAGTAGGAATGAGCCGGGGGTTAGTACTGAAGCTTTCTTT. Its protein product is CASRNEPGVSTEAFF.

About this clone itself: The junction does not match germline at one end; this may be a read error. The chain recombines TRBV15 with TRBJ2-1; D uncertain. The length of the CDR3 is 13 residues. Germline CDR1 reads LNHNV; CDR2 reads YYDKDF (reference sequence). CDR3 loop: CATSRDLNSPSVF. The CDR3 DNA sequence: TGTGCCACCAGCAGAGATCTAAATTCCCCCTCCGTCTTC. Variable domain in full (rest from reference TRBV15 and TRBJ2-1): DAMVIQNPRYQVTQFGKPVTLSCSQTLNHNVMYWYQQKSSQAPKLLFHYYDKDFNNEADTPDNFQSRRPNTSFCFLDIRSPGLGDTAMYLCATSRDLNSPSVFGPGTRLTVL.

The J gene is TRBJ2-5, the V gene TRBV19, with 9 bases lining up with TRBD1. In germline, CDR1 is LNHDA, CDR2 SQIVND (reference sequence). The V segment lost 9 bases and the J segment 4 bases; nucleotides outside the gene matches: 6. The CDR3 is 13 amino acids. The CDR3 sequence is CASGVGQGETQYF. The DNA of the CDR3 is TGTGCCAGCGGGGTGGGACAGGGAGAGACCCAGTACTTC.

V usage is TRBV18 and J usage is TRBJ2-1, with 11 bases lining up with TRBD2. This CDR3 contains 17 residues. Germline V gene sequence: CDR1 KGHSH, CDR2 LQKENI. With V trimmed by 0 bases and J by 3 bases, 4 bases remained unmatched. The CDR3 region has the DNA TGTGCCAGCTCACCACCGGCACTAGCGGGAGTCTACAATGAGCAGTTCTTC. Amino acid sequence: CASSPPALAGVYNEQFF.

This sequence joins TRBV29-1 and TRBJ1-2; perhaps TRBD1 as D (5 bases). The CDR3 extends over 16 amino acids. V gave up 3 bases and J gave up 1 base, with 18 bases separating them. Germline V gives CDR1 SQVTM, CDR2 ANQGSEA. CDR3 region: CSVDFLAGPLNYGYTF. The CDR3 DNA reads TGCAGCGTTGATTTTTTAGCGGGACCACTTAACTATGGCTACACCTTC.

This clone was recorded once. The chain uses TRBV9 and TRBJ1-4; weak D call: TRBD1 (5 bases). This CDR3 is 16 amino acids long. Deletions cut 3 bases from V and 6 bases from J, with 18 bases between. The germline V gene encodes CDR1 SGDLS and CDR2 YYNGEE. In DNA, the CDR3 is TGTGCCAGCAGCGAGGCGGGGGGAGGGGTTGATGAAAAACTGTTTTTT. Protein product: CASSEAGGGVDEKLFF. Using reference TRBV9 and TRBJ1-4 for the parts outside the CDR3, the full variable domain is DSGVTQTPKHLITATGQRVTLRCSPRSGDLSVYWYQQSLDQGLQFLIQYYNGEERAKGNILERFSAQQFPDLHSELNLSSLELGDSALYFCASSEAGGGVDEKLFFGSGTQLSVL.

V usage is TRBV7-9 and J usage is TRBJ1-1; D not resolved. CDR1 and CDR2 (germline): SEHNR, FQNEAQ (reference sequence). V was trimmed by 1 base and J by 1 base, leaving 10 bases between them. This CDR3 has 15 residues. CDR3 region: CASSLEERRNTEAFF. Written as DNA, the CDR3 is TGTGCCAGCAGCTTAGAAGAGAGGCGGAACACTGAAGCTTTCTTT.

V gene TRBV9 combines with J gene TRBJ2-1; tentative D call: TRBD2 (6 bases). Germline CDR1 is SGDLS and CDR2 is YYNGEE. V was clipped by 3 bases and J by 1 base, with 11 bases between them. This CDR3 contains 15 residues. Here the CDR3 reads CASSGSRGSYNEQFF. CDR3 sequence (DNA): TGTGCCAGCAGCGGCTCGCGGGGATCCTACAATGAGCAGTTCTTC.

V gene TRBV6-5 combines with J gene TRBJ2-5; no firm D call. The CDR3 runs to 14 residues. Germline-derived CDR1 and CDR2 are MNHEY and SVGAGI. V was clipped by 0 bases and J by 8 bases, with 13 bases between them. CDR3 DNA: TGTGCCAGCAGTTACTCGATTACAGTCTCTACCCAGTACTTC. The encoded protein is CASSYSITVSTQYF.

The V gene is TRBV6-5, the J gene TRBJ2-3, with 9 bases matching TRBD1. J gave up 4 bases and V 5 bases, and 4 bases lay outside the gene matches. This CDR3 region has 14 residues. Germline-derived CDR1 and CDR2 are MNHEY and SVGAGI. CDR3 sequence (DNA): TGTGCCAGCAGTGACTGGACAGGGGCAGATACGCAGTATTTT. Translated, it gives CASSDWTGADTQYF.

J is TRBJ2-5 and V is TRBV14, with 7 positions matching TRBD1. Per the germline V gene, CDR1 is SGHDN and CDR2 is FVKESK. The CDR3 is 16 residues long. V lost 5 bases and J lost 5; bases outside the gene matches: 14. The CDR3 DNA reads as TGTGCCAGCAGCAAAGGGCGTGGGACAGAAAAGGAGACCCAGTACTTC. It specifies CASSKGRGTEKETQYF. The full variable domain, with the rest looked up from reference TRBV14 and TRBJ2-5, is EAGVTQFPSHSVIEKGQTVTLRCDPISGHDNLYWYRRVMGKEIKFLLHFVKESKQDESGMPNNRFLAERTGGTYSTLKVQPAELEDSGVYFCASSKGRGTEKETQYFGPGTRLLVL.

V usage is TRBV30 and J usage is TRBJ1-5, with TRBD1 matching 9 bases. CDR3 length: 16 residues. After removal of 0 bases from V and 10 bases from J, the junction contained 13 bases not matched to a gene. Per germline, CDR1 GTSNPN and CDR2 SVGIG (reference sequence). CDR3 DNA: TGTGCCTGGAGTGTAGCCGGGACAGGGACAATCAGCCCCCAGCATTTT. Translating it yields CAWSVAGTGTISPQHF.